The 2 T cell receptor beta chains reported below all come from one sample, sequenced in a study of blood T cell repertoires in COVID-19. TCRdb keeps only in-frame clones here, not all; method: immunoSEQ multiplex PCR. Here the sample spans 150,000 to 200,000 clones, around 91% being singletons. Sequencing used PBMCs or T cells enriched from blood (not recorded which). The receptor source for this set is a woman between 18 and 29 years old who had recovered from COVID-19.

The chain combines TRBV12-2 with TRBJ2-1; the table's D call, TRBD2, has no DNA check behind it. TRBV12-2 corresponds to a pseudogene. The CDR3 loop spans 20 amino acids. Here the CDR3 reads CASRLGGILAGVGPYNEQFF. CDR3 nucleotide sequence: TGTGCAAGTCGCTTGGGGGGGATACTAGCGGGAGTAGGCCCCTACAATGAGCAGTTCTTC.

The chain employs TRBV3-1 (or the pseudogene TRBV3-2) and TRBJ2-3; D uncertain. The V gene's germline CDR1 is LGHDT and CDR2 YNNKEL (reference sequence). Trimming cost V 1 base and J 11 bases, with 16 bases left between them. There are 14 residues in the CDR3. Here the CDR3 reads CASSQVAETSQQYF. In nucleotides, the CDR3 is TGTGCCAGCAGCCAAGTGGCCGAGACTTCTCAGCAGTATTTT.